The 30 T cell receptor beta chains below were found in one sample sequenced in a study of Ad26.COV2.S vaccination and SARS-CoV-2 variants. The treatment here: about 20 received Ad26.COV2.S at low or high dose, single or two shots; roughly five received placebo; per-sample allocation not given. Each sample was drawn 63 days after the first injection (of vaccine or placebo). Clones were read by immunoSEQ multiplex PCR, and TCRdb kept only the in-frame ones, dropping some. Of 300,000 to 400,000 clones listed, about 90% are singletons. The sample here was peripheral blood, taken in a trial of Ad26.COV2.S vaccine versus placebo. These receptors all stem from a person between 18 and 65 years old who received the Ad26.COV2.S COVID-19 vaccine or a placebo.

The CDR3 sequence is CATSDGGGDTQYF. In DNA, the CDR3 is TGTGCCACCAGTGATGGGGGTGGAGATACGCAGTATTTT. V gene TRBV24-1 combines with J gene TRBJ2-3, with D possibly called TRBD1 or TRBD2 (5 bases each). The CDR3 runs 13 residues. Per germline, CDR1 KGHDR and CDR2 SFDVKD. V gave up 3 bases and J gave up 5 bases, with 8 bases separating them.

The V gene is TRBV30, the J gene TRBJ1-2; TRBD1 matches 7 bases. Losses at the gene ends were 7 bases for V and 6 bases for J; bases not matched to a gene: 2. The CDR3 has 10 residues. The germline gives CDR1 GTSNPN, CDR2 SVGIG (reference sequence). The CDR3 DNA follows: TGTGCCTTACAGGGGAATGGCTACACCTTC. Its translation is CALQGNGYTF.

The rearrangement joins TRBV2 to TRBJ1-3, with 9 bases lining up with TRBD1. V shed 4 bases and J 7 bases; nucleotides not matched to a gene: 2. Germline values: CDR1 SNHLY, CDR2 FYNNEI. There are 13 residues in the CDR3. CDR3: CASSVGQGNTIYF. DNA for the CDR3: TGTGCCAGCAGTGTGGGACAGGGCAACACCATATATTTT.

The chain joins TRBV4-1 to TRBJ1-1; D not certain. The CDR3 length is 15 residues. Germline V gene sequence: CDR1 MGHRA, CDR2 YSYEKL. The V and J ends lost 0 bases and 1 base respectively, with 9 bases between them. CDR3 sequence (DNA): TGCGCCAGCAGCCAAGATCCGGCAGGGAACACTGAAGCTTTCTTT. Translated: CASSQDPAGNTEAFF.

The chain links TRBV3-1 (or the pseudogene TRBV3-2) to TRBJ1-1; tentatively, D is TRBD1 (5 bases). Trimming removed 1 base at V and 2 bases at J, with 14 bases between. Germline lookup yields CDR1 LGHDT and CDR2 YNNKEL (reference sequence). The CDR3 sequence is 16 residues long. The chain's CDR3 is CASSQVIPGPNTEAFF. CDR3 nucleotides: TGTGCCAGCAGCCAAGTAATCCCAGGGCCAAACACTGAAGCTTTCTTT.

The V gene is TRBV7-2, the J gene TRBJ2-4, with D hard to call. The germline V gene encodes CDR1 SGHTA and CDR2 FQGNSA. Trimming removed 1 base at V and 0 bases at J, with 7 bases between. CDR3 length: 15 amino acids. The CDR3 nucleotides are TGTGCCAGCAGCTTAGGGGGTCTAGCCAAAAACATTCAGTACTTC. It encodes CASSLGGLAKNIQYF.

This chain connects TRBV12-3 or TRBV12-4 to TRBJ2-5; D not certain. This CDR3 is 12 amino acids long. Trimming cost V 2 bases and J 4 bases, with 5 bases left between them. The CDR3: CASSLLPETQYF. The DNA of the CDR3 is TGTGCCAGCAGTTTATTACCAGAGACCCAGTACTTC.

The chain joins TRBV24-1 to TRBJ1-6, with D unresolved. The germline V and J ends were trimmed by 12 bases and 7 bases, with 18 bases remaining between them. The CDR3 is made up of 14 amino acids. Germline V gene data show CDR1 as KGHDR and CDR2 as SFDVKD. CDR3 amino acids: CAPQERVGNSPLHF. CDR3 sequence (DNA): TGTGCCCCCCAGGAAAGGGTTGGGAATTCACCCCTCCACTTT.

The J gene is TRBJ1-4, the V gene TRBV3-1 (or the pseudogene TRBV3-2); D unresolved. CDR3 length equals 12 residues. V gave up 0 bases and J gave up 10 bases, with 6 bases separating them. Per the germline V gene, CDR1 is LGHDT and CDR2 is YNNKEL (reference sequence). The CDR3 loop reads CASSQDLVKLFF. In nucleotides, the CDR3 is TGTGCCAGCAGCCAAGATTTGGTAAAACTGTTTTTT.

V usage is TRBV19 and J usage is TRBJ2-7, with 9 bases aligning to TRBD1. V lost 6 bases to trimming and J lost 1 base; unmatched junction nucleotides: 1. The CDR3 runs 13 residues. Germline-derived CDR1 and CDR2 are LNHDA and SQIVND (reference sequence). The CDR3 DNA is TGTGCCAGTAGGGACAGGGGTTCCTACGAGCAGTACTTC. The encoded protein is CASRDRGSYEQYF.

The chain links TRBV28 to TRBJ1-4, with D possibly being TRBD1 (5 bases). The length of the CDR3 is 14 residues. With 6 bases removed from V and 0 bases from J, the gap between germline ends came to 8 bases. Per the germline V gene, CDR1 is MDHEN and CDR2 is SYDVKM. CDR3 sequence (DNA): TGTGCCAGCAGCGGGGGGTCAACTAATGAAAAACTGTTTTTT. Its protein is CASSGGSTNEKLFF.

The V call is TRBV18, the J call TRBJ2-2; 8 nucleotides agree with TRBD1. The J segment lost 5 bases and the V segment lost 2 bases, leaving 4 bases of the junction unmatched. Germline CDR1 and CDR2: KGHSH and LQKENI. The CDR3 spans 15 residues. DNA for the CDR3: TGTGCCAGCTCACCAAGACAGGGGTTAACCGGGGAGCTGTTTTTT. Translation: CASSPRQGLTGELFF.

The J gene is TRBJ2-3, the V gene TRBV7-3; 10 nucleotides agree with TRBD2. Germline CDR1 SGHTA, CDR2 FQGTGA. This CDR3 comprises 16 residues. J was trimmed by 4 bases and V by 5 bases; bases with no gene match: 9. The CDR3 region is CASSPGTSELSDTQYF. In nucleotides, the CDR3 is TGTGCCAGCAGCCCCGGGACTAGCGAGCTTTCAGATACGCAGTATTTT. The whole variable domain, filled in from reference TRBV7-3 and TRBJ2-3, reads GAGVSQTPSNKVTEKGKYVELRCDPISGHTALYWYRQSLGQGPEFLIYFQGTGAADDSGLPNDRFFAVRPEGSVSTLKIQRTERGDSAVYLCASSPGTSELSDTQYFGPGTRLTVL.

The chain is built from TRBV4-1 and TRBJ1-1; D is unclear. V dropped 4 bases and J dropped 2 bases, with 17 bases sitting between them. CDR1 is MGHRA and CDR2 is YSYEKL in the germline V gene. The CDR3 runs 16 residues. The CDR3 coding sequence is TGCGCCAGCAGCCGCCTAAGGTGGACTAATAACACTGAAGCTTTCTTT. Amino acids: CASSRLRWTNNTEAFF.

The J gene is TRBJ1-2, the V gene TRBV4-1; D perhaps matches TRBD1 (5 bases). CDR3 size: 15 residues. The V gene's germline CDR1 is MGHRA and CDR2 YSYEKL. The germline V and J ends were trimmed by 1 base and 4 bases, with 13 bases remaining between them. The CDR3 DNA reads as TGCGCCAGCAGCCAAGCGGGAGGGGTGGGCTATGGCTACACCTTC. The encoded protein is CASSQAGGVGYGYTF.

The V and J genes are TRBV7-2 and TRBJ1-2; a weak D match, TRBD1 (5 bases). CDR1 is SGHTA and CDR2 is FQGNSA in the germline V gene. V was trimmed by 5 bases and J by 4 bases, leaving 17 bases between them. The CDR3 runs 15 residues. This CDR3 is CASSGGGSERYGYTF. The CDR3 DNA reads as TGTGCCAGCAGCGGGGGAGGGAGTGAGCGCTATGGCTACACCTTC. Full variable domain (outside the CDR3, taken from reference TRBV7-2 and TRBJ1-2): GAGVSQSPSNKVTEKGKDVELRCDPISGHTALYWYRQSLGQGLEFLIYFQGNSAPDKSGLPSDRFSAERTGGSVSTLTIQRTQQEDSAVYLCASSGGGSERYGYTFGSGTRLTVV.

The chain links TRBV7-2 to TRBJ2-1; D possibly corresponds to TRBD1 (5 bases). The CDR3 length is 15 residues. V was shortened by 6 bases and J by 10 bases, with 22 bases between the two germline ends. Germline CDR1 and CDR2: SGHTA and FQGNSA. The CDR3 loop is CASSARWGALGEQFF. The CDR3 nucleotides read TGTGCCAGCAGTGCTCGGTGGGGCGCTCTTGGGGAGCAGTTCTTC.

This chain links TRBV11-3 with TRBJ2-1; TRBD2 agrees at 7 bases. Unmatched junction bases numbered 11, after V lost 3 bases and J lost 9 bases. The CDR3 covers 15 residues. Germline assignment: CDR1 SGHNT and CDR2 YENEEA. CDR3 amino acids: CASSFLRAGTGEQFF. Written as DNA, the CDR3 is TGTGCCAGCAGCTTCCTACGAGCGGGAACTGGTGAGCAGTTCTTC.

This chain joins TRBV2 and TRBJ1-4, with 7 bases aligning to TRBD1. After removal of 6 bases from V and 7 bases from J, the junction contained 8 bases not matched to a gene. Germline CDR1 reads SNHLY; CDR2 reads FYNNEI. The CDR3 length is 14 residues. The CDR3: CASREQGLGEKLFF. The CDR3 nucleotides are TGTGCCAGCAGGGAACAGGGGCTGGGTGAAAAACTGTTTTTT.

This sequence joins TRBV4-1 and TRBJ1-1; the match to TRBD1 covers 7 bases. Per the germline V gene, CDR1 is MGHRA and CDR2 is YSYEKL. The V segment lost 4 bases and the J segment 0 bases; nucleotides outside the gene matches: 5. The length of the CDR3 is 15 residues. The chain's CDR3 is CASSPGTELNTEAFF. The DNA for the CDR3 is TGCGCCAGCAGCCCCGGGACAGAGCTGAACACTGAAGCTTTCTTT.

This rearrangement joins TRBV2 to TRBJ2-5; TRBD1 aligns across 7 bases. The CDR3 extends over 15 amino acids. Losses at the gene ends were 5 bases for V and 5 bases for J; bases not matched to a gene: 11. Germline CDR1 reads SNHLY; CDR2 reads FYNNEI. CDR3 nucleotide sequence: TGTGCCAGCAGTCATCCTCCAGGGGGTGGGGAGACCCAGTACTTC. It encodes CASSHPPGGGETQYF.

The V and J genes are TRBV6-6 and TRBJ1-6; TRBD1 agrees at 7 bases. The CDR3 consists of 16 residues. Germline V lookup: CDR1 MNHNY, CDR2 SVGAGI (reference sequence). With 2 bases clipped from V and 7 bases from J, the junction kept 8 bases outside the gene matches. CDR3 DNA sequence: TGTGCCAGCAGTTACGGCATTGGGACAGCCAATTCACCCCTCCACTTT. Amino acid sequence: CASSYGIGTANSPLHF.

The J gene is TRBJ2-7, the V gene TRBV27; 7 nucleotides match TRBD1. The germline V gene has CDR1 MNHEY and CDR2 SMNVEV (reference sequence). The ends lost 10 bases at V and 4 bases at J; junction bases unmatched: 16. The CDR3 sequence is 15 residues long. The CDR3 is CATSSHPGQLYEQYV. Here the CDR3 DNA reads TGTGCCACCTCCAGCCACCCGGGACAGCTGTACGAGCAGTACGTC.

This clone appeared once. The chain is built from TRBV28 and TRBJ2-1; the match to TRBD2 covers 11 bases. The CDR3 has 15 amino acids. Germline CDR1 is MDHEN and CDR2 is SYDVKM. J lost 4 bases, V lost 5 bases, and 4 bases had no gene match. CDR3: CASSPGLAAYNEQFF. CDR3 coding DNA: TGTGCCAGCAGTCCGGGACTAGCGGCTTACAATGAGCAGTTCTTC.

The gene calls are TRBV7-9 and TRBJ1-1; D is unclear. Trimming cost V 2 bases and J 8 bases, with 9 bases left between them. Germline CDR1 reads SEHNR; CDR2 reads FQNEAQ (reference sequence). The length of the CDR3 is 12 residues. This CDR3 reads CASSLLRTEAFF. CDR3 in DNA: TGTGCCAGCAGCTTACTAAGGACCGAAGCTTTCTTT.

V usage is TRBV7-9 and J usage is TRBJ1-5; D call uncertain. The ends were cut back, 7 bases at V and 4 bases at J, with 17 bases in the middle. The CDR3 consists of 15 residues. Germline loops: CDR1 SEHNR, CDR2 FQNEAQ (reference sequence). The CDR3: CASTHVGSPNQPQHF. CDR3 DNA sequence: TGTGCCAGCACCCATGTAGGCAGCCCTAATCAGCCCCAGCATTTT. The full variable domain, in which reference TRBV7-9 and TRBJ1-5 provide the parts outside the CDR3, is DTGVSQNPRHKITKRGQNVTFRCDPISEHNRLYWYRQTLGQGPEFLTYFQNEAQLEKSRLLSDRFSAERPKGSFSTLEIQRTEQGDSAMYLCASTHVGSPNQPQHFGDGTRLSIL.

The V call is TRBV19, the J call TRBJ1-1, with TRBD1 as a possible D gene (6 bases). CDR1 and CDR2 from the germline V gene are LNHDA and SQIVND (reference sequence). Trimming cost V 5 bases and J 4 bases, with 20 bases left between them. The CDR3 sequence is 16 residues long. CDR3 residues: CASSSGGAKQGTEAFF. DNA of the CDR3: TGTGCCAGTAGTTCTGGGGGCGCAAAGCAGGGCACTGAAGCTTTCTTT.

The chain carries TRBV7-9 and TRBJ2-1; D is perhaps TRBD1 (7 bases). Between the trimmed V and J ends, which lost 4 bases and 5 bases, there was a span of 12 bases. CDR3 length equals 14 residues. CDR1 and CDR2 from the germline V gene are SEHNR and FQNEAQ (reference sequence). Here the CDR3 DNA reads TGTGCCAGCAGCTCCCAGGGGGGAAACAATGAGCAGTTCTTC. Translated, it gives CASSSQGGNNEQFF. Complete variable domain (other parts from reference TRBV7-9 and TRBJ2-1): DTGVSQNPRHKITKRGQNVTFRCDPISEHNRLYWYRQTLGQGPEFLTYFQNEAQLEKSRLLSDRFSAERPKGSFSTLEIQRTEQGDSAMYLCASSSQGGNNEQFFGPGTRLTVL.

The chain is built from TRBV10-3 and TRBJ2-3; 13 bases agree with TRBD2. The germline V gene has CDR1 ENHRY and CDR2 SYGVKD. The CDR3 loop spans 16 amino acids. The ends lost 2 bases at V and 4 bases at J; junction bases unmatched: 3. The CDR3 protein is CAISERGLAGADTQYF. CDR3 DNA sequence: TGTGCCATCAGTGAGCGTGGACTAGCGGGAGCAGATACGCAGTATTTT.

The J gene is TRBJ1-1, the V gene TRBV9, with unresolved D. Germline V gives CDR1 SGDLS, CDR2 YYNGEE. This CDR3 comprises 13 residues. V gave up 0 bases and J gave up 5 bases, with 8 bases separating them. CDR3 amino acids: CASSVGHLTEAFF. CDR3 nucleotides: TGTGCCAGCAGCGTAGGGCATTTAACTGAAGCTTTCTTT.